What follows describes a single TCR beta chain. Its antigen is still unknown. For the second PCR, which ran for roughly 7 to 11 cycles, a sample-barcoded 5' primer and a J-beta primer mix were used. TCRdb re-analysed the 5' RACE reads in MiXCR, keeping a single row per CDR3 protein. Found here are about a million distinct CDR3 sequences, roughly half of them singletons; the top ten hold about a fifth. The data stem from a study of blood T cells in healthy people across ages. This CDR3 has 14 amino acids. Germline assignment: CDR1 LGHDT and CDR2 YNNKEL (reference sequence). The germline V and J ends were trimmed by 4 bases and 3 bases, with 11 bases remaining between them. Notes on the study in general: Bulk PBMC profiling left naive and antigen-experienced comparisons inconclusive.

V usage is TRBV3-1 and J usage is TRBJ2-3; no definite D call. The sequence derives from a woman aged 55 to 70 in good health. Sequenced sample: blood. CDR3 sequence (DNA): TGTGCCAGCAGCCGCGCATCTCTTACAGATACGCAGTATTTT. This gives the protein CASSRASLTDTQYF.